This T cell receptor (beta chain) was captured by sequencing in a study of cytomegalovirus exposure and HLA in healthy donors. Findings and caveats of the study: Some highly shared sequence variants likely arose as a pipeline artifact. Within an earlier analysis, most TCR beta V segments proved productive either about 87% or about 30% of the time. The analysis excluded some indistinguishable V segments, including TRBV6-2 and TRBV6-3.

PCR primers comprised 60 Vbeta and 13 Jbeta primers. In the study's own analysis: Unique TCR beta chains numbered 60 million to 100 million in a later analysis, with 10 million to 14 million shared. Measured with immunoSEQ multiplex PCR; TCRdb has only the in-frame clones, and not every one. V and J calls and clone size come straight from that table; D and trimming were deduced from the DNA. The data contain approximately 130,000 clones, roughly 79% of them singletons. V gave up 4 bases and J gave up 9 bases; unmatched junction bases: 14. There are 15 residues in the CDR3. Germline V gene sequence: CDR1 LNHDA, CDR2 SQIVND (reference sequence). Turning to this clone: Antigen specificity is unknown.

This chain links TRBV19 with TRBJ2-5; 7 positions agree with TRBD2. The source material was PBMCs. The TCR was taken from a man younger than 45 in good health and CMV-seronegative. This CDR3 reads CASSTQGAAGGAQYF. DNA for the CDR3: TGTGCCAGTAGTACCCAAGGGGCCGCTGGGGGGGCCCAGTACTTC.